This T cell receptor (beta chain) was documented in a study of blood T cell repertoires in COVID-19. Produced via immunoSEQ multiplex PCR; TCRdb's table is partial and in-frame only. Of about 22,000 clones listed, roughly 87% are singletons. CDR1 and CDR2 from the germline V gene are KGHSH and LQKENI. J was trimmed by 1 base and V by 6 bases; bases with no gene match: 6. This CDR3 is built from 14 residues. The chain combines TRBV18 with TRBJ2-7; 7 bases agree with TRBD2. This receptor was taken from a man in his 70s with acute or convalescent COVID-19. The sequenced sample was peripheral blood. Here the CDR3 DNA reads TGTGCCAGCTCCCCGGGGGGAGTTTCCTACGAGCAGTACTTC. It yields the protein CASSPGGVSYEQYF.